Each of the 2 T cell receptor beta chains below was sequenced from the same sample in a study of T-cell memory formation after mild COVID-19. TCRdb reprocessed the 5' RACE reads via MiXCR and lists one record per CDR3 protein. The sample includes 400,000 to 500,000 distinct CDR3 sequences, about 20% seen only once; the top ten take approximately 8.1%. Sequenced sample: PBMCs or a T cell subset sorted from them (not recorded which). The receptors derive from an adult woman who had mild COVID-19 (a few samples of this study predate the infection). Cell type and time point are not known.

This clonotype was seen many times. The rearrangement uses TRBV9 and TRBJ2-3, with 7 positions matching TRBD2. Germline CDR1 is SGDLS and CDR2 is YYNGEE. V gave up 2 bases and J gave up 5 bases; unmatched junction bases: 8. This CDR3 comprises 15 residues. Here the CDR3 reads CASSVSTGGRDTQYF. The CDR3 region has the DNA TGTGCCAGCAGCGTCTCGACGGGAGGACGAGATACGCAGTATTTT.

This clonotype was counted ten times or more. CDR3 amino acids: CASSLLGQGLFF. CDR3 sequence (DNA): TGTGCCAGCAGTTTACTGGGACAGGGGTTGTTCTTC. This chain connects TRBV12-3 or TRBV12-4 to TRBJ2-1; 10 bases are shared with TRBD1. V was pared by 2 bases and J by 15 bases, with 4 bases of the junction left unmatched. The CDR3 is made up of 12 amino acids.